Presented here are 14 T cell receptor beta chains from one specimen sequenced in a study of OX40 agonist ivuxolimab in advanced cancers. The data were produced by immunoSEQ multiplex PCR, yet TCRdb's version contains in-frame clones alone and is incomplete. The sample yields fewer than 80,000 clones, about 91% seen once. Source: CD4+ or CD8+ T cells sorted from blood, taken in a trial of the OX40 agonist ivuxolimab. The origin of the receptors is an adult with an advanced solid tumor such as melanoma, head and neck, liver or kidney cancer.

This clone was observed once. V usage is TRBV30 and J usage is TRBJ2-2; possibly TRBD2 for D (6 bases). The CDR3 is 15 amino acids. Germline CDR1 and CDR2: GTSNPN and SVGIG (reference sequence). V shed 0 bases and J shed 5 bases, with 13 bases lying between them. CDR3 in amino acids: CAWSVGTRETGELFF. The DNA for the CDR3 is TGTGCCTGGAGTGTAGGTACTCGGGAGACCGGGGAGCTGTTTTTT.

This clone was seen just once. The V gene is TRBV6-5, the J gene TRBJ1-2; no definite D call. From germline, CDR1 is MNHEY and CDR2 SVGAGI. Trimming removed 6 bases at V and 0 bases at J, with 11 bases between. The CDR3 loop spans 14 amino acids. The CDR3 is CASSPAVANYGYTF. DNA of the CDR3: TGTGCCAGCAGCCCAGCCGTGGCTAACTATGGCTACACCTTC.

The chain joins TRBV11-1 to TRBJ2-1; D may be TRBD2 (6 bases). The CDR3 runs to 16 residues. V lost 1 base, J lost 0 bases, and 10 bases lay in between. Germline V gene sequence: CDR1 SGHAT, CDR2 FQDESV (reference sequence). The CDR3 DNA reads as TGTGCCAGCAGCTTAGGGGTGGGAGGCTCCTACAATGAGCAGTTCTTC. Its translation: CASSLGVGGSYNEQFF.

The CDR3 DNA reads TGTGCCAGCAGCCCCTCGGCGGGGGGGACAGATACGCAGTATTTT. The encoded protein is CASSPSAGGTDTQYF. This chain connects TRBV7-9 to TRBJ2-3; 9 nucleotides match TRBD2. There are 15 residues in the CDR3. Germline V CDR1 and CDR2: SEHNR, FQNEAQ (reference sequence). V dropped 5 bases and J dropped 3; count of bases not matched to a gene: 6. Full variable domain (remainder filled in from reference TRBV7-9 and TRBJ2-3): DTGVSQNPRHKITKRGQNVTFRCDPISEHNRLYWYRQTLGQGPEFLTYFQNEAQLEKSRLLSDRFSAERPKGSFSTLEIQRTEQGDSAMYLCASSPSAGGTDTQYFGPGTRLTVL.

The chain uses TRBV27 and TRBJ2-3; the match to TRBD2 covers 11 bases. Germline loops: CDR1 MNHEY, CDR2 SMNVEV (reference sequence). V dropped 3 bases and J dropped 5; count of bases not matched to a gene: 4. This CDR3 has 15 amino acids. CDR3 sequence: CASSFSGTSGDTQYF. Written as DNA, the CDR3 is TGTGCCAGCAGTTTTTCCGGGACTAGCGGAGATACGCAGTATTTT.

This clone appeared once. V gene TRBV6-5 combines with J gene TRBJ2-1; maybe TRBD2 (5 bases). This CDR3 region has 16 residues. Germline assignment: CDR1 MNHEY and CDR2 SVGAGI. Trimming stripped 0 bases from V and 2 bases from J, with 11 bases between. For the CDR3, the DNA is TGTGCCAGCAGTTACTCGATCGGGGAGCCCTACAATGAGCAGTTCTTC. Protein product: CASSYSIGEPYNEQFF.

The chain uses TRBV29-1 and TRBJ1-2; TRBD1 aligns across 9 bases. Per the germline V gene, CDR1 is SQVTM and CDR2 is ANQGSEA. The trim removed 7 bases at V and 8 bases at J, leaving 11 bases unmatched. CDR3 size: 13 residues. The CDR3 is CSGGWDRVDGYTF. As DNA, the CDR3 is TGCAGCGGCGGGTGGGACAGGGTGGACGGCTACACCTTC. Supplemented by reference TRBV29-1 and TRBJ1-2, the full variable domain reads SAVISQKPSRDICQRGTSLTIQCQVDSQVTMMFWYRQQPGQSLTLIATANQGSEATYESGFVIDKFPISRPNLTFSTLTVSNMSPEDSSIYLCSGGWDRVDGYTFGSGTRLTVV.

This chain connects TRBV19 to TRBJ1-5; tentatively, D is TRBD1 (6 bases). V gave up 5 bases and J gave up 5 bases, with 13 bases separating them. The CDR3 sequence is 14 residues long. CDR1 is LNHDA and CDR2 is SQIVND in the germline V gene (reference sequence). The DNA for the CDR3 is TGTGCCAGTAGTTTCAGGGGTGGGGATCAGCCCCAGCATTTT. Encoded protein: CASSFRGGDQPQHF.

CDR3 in DNA: TGCGCCAGCAGCTGGGAGACAGGGGCTGCCTACGAGCAGTACTTC. Encoded protein: CASSWETGAAYEQYF. The chain carries TRBV5-1 and TRBJ2-7; 8 nucleotides align to TRBD1. J lost 2 bases, V lost 3 bases, and 7 bases had no gene match. The CDR3 is made up of 15 amino acids. Germline CDR1 and CDR2: SGHRS and YFSETQ.

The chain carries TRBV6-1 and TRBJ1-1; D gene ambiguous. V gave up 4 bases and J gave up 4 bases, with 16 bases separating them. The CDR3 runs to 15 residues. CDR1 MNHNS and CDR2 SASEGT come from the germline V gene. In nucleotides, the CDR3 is TGTGCCAGCAGTGTTTCGGTCACAGATCGCACTGAAGCTTTCTTT. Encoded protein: CASSVSVTDRTEAFF.

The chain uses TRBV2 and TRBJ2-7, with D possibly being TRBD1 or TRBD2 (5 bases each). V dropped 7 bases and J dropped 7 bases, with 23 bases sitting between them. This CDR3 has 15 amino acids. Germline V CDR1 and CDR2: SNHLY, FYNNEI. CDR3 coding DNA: TGTGCCAGCACCATGGGGCGGGTTGGGGAAAGGGAGCAGTACTTC. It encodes CASTMGRVGEREQYF.

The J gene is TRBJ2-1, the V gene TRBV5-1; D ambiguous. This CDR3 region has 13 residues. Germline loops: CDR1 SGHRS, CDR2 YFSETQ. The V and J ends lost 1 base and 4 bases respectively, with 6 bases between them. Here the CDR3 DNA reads TGCGCCAGCAGCTTGTCAGAGTACAATGAGCAGTTCTTC. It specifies CASSLSEYNEQFF.

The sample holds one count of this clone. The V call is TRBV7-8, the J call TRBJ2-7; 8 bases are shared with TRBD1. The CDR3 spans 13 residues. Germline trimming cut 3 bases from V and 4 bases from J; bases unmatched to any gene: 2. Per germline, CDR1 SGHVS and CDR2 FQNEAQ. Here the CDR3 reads CASSFDRGYEQYF. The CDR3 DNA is TGTGCCAGCAGCTTCGACAGGGGATACGAGCAGTACTTC.

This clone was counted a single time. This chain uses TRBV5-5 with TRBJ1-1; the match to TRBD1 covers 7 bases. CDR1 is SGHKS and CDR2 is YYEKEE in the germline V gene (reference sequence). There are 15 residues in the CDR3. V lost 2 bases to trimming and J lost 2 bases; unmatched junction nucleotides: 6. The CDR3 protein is CASSLSGQDNTEAFF. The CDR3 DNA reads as TGTGCCAGCAGCTTATCAGGACAGGACAACACTGAAGCTTTCTTT.